A single sample is the source of the 23 T cell receptor beta chains below, sequenced in a study of cytomegalovirus exposure and HLA in healthy donors. In the PCR, 60 Vbeta and 13 Jbeta primers were used. The repertoire was sequenced with immunoSEQ multiplex PCR; TCRdb's copy has only in-frame clones and lacks some. The sample yields about 250,000 clones, roughly 91% seen once. Sequenced input: PBMCs. Source of these receptors: a girl aged 2 to 10 in good health and CMV-seronegative.

This clone was detected only once. The rearrangement joins TRBV19 to TRBJ2-1; TRBD2 agrees at 7 bases. V shed 5 bases and J 7 bases; nucleotides not matched to a gene: 17. Germline V lookup: CDR1 LNHDA, CDR2 SQIVND (reference sequence). The CDR3 totals 17 residues. The CDR3 DNA follows: TGTGCCAGTAGTCAAATCAGGACGACGGGAGGCCTGAATGAGCAGTTCTTC. The encoded protein is CASSQIRTTGGLNEQFF. Drawing the rest from reference TRBV19 and TRBJ2-1, the complete variable domain is DGGITQSPKYLFRKEGQNVTLSCEQNLNHDAMYWYRQDPGQGLRLIYYSQIVNDFQKGDIAEGYSVSREKKESFPLTVTSAQKNPTAFYLCASSQIRTTGGLNEQFFGPGTRLTVL.

V and J are TRBV5-4 and TRBJ1-4; 9 nucleotides line up with TRBD1. The V segment lost 4 bases and the J segment 4 bases; nucleotides outside the gene matches: 14. The CDR3 length is 18 residues. CDR1 is SGHNT and CDR2 is YYREEE in the germline V gene (reference sequence). CDR3 amino acids: CASSKGKQGALGNEKLFF. The CDR3 DNA reads TGTGCCAGCAGCAAGGGCAAACAGGGGGCGCTTGGTAATGAAAAACTGTTTTTT.

There are a few counts of this clone. The chain couples TRBV6-1 to TRBJ1-1, with no clear D. Germline V lookup: CDR1 MNHNS, CDR2 SASEGT. Trimming removed 7 bases from V and 0 bases from J, with 6 bases in between. The CDR3 totals 12 residues. The CDR3 region is CASTPVNTEAFF. In nucleotides, the CDR3 is TGTGCCAGCACCCCGGTGAACACTGAAGCTTTCTTT.

In this sample, this clone turned up once. The chain is built from TRBV29-1 and TRBJ2-1; D might be TRBD1 (6 bases). The CDR3 spans 14 residues. Per germline, CDR1 SQVTM and CDR2 ANQGSEA. The V and J ends lost 6 bases and 9 bases respectively, with 21 bases between them. This CDR3 is CSVARQDSVGEQFF. As DNA, the CDR3 is TGCAGCGTCGCCAGACAGGATTCGGTAGGTGAGCAGTTCTTC.

This chain links TRBV7-6 with TRBJ2-1; no clear D. The germline V gene has CDR1 SGHVS and CDR2 FNYEAQ. There are 15 residues in the CDR3. The V and J ends lost 2 bases and 4 bases respectively, with 12 bases between them. CDR3 bases: TGTGCCAGCAGCTTATTGTCAAACCAGTACAATGAGCAGTTCTTC. It encodes CASSLLSNQYNEQFF.

This rearrangement joins TRBV6-1 to TRBJ2-1, with D perhaps TRBD1 (6 bases). V lost 8 bases to trimming and J lost 7 bases, with 15 bases between them. Germline V gene lookup returns CDR1 MNHNS and CDR2 SASEGT. The CDR3 spans 13 residues. The CDR3: CASWGRDGNEQFF. CDR3 nucleotide sequence: TGTGCCAGCTGGGGGCGCGACGGGAATGAGCAGTTCTTC.

This chain joins TRBV10-1 and TRBJ2-7; tentative D call: TRBD2 (5 bases). Germline CDR1 is WNHNN and CDR2 is SYGVQD (reference sequence). This CDR3 comprises 13 residues. V was clipped by 8 bases and J by 2 bases, with 13 bases between them. CDR3 sequence reads: CASRPDGAYEQYF. The CDR3 coding sequence is TGCGCCAGCCGACCGGACGGGGCCTACGAGCAGTACTTC.

The V gene is TRBV6-1, the J gene TRBJ2-4, with D tentatively TRBD1 (7 bases). Germline values: CDR1 MNHNS, CDR2 SASEGT. Trimming removed 9 bases at V and 4 bases at J, with 13 bases between. The CDR3 spans 13 residues. DNA of the CDR3: TGTGCCAGTGGCAGGGGGGAAAAAAACATTCAGTACTTC. Its protein is CASGRGEKNIQYF.

The chain joins TRBV4-1 to TRBJ2-5; 13 bases align to TRBD2. CDR3 length: 20 residues. Losses at the gene ends were 0 bases for V and 7 bases for J; bases not matched to a gene: 17. CDR1 and CDR2 from the germline V gene are MGHRA and YSYEKL. The CDR3 region is CASSQDKGGTSGGALVTQYF. CDR3 sequence (DNA): TGCGCCAGCAGCCAAGATAAGGGTGGAACTAGCGGGGGGGCTTTGGTGACCCAGTACTTC.

This clone was recorded only once. The V call is TRBV9, the J call TRBJ2-1, with 8 bases identical to TRBD2. Germline CDR1 SGDLS, CDR2 YYNGEE. The CDR3 consists of 15 residues. The junction had 3 bases not matched to a gene; V was cut back by 4 bases and J by 0 bases. The CDR3 DNA follows: TGTGCCAGCAGCCCACTAGCGGCCTCCTACAATGAGCAGTTCTTC. This encodes CASSPLAASYNEQFF.

This clone was observed a single time. The gene calls are TRBV4-1 and TRBJ1-1; D not certain. There are 15 residues in the CDR3. Trimming cost V 1 base and J 2 bases, with 11 bases left between them. CDR1 is MGHRA, CDR2 YSYEKL, per germline. In nucleotides, the CDR3 is TGCGCCAGCAGCCAAGTGAGGGTCGGAAACACTGAAGCTTTCTTT. Its protein is CASSQVRVGNTEAFF.

This chain uses TRBV4-1 with TRBJ2-5; D not certain. The CDR3 covers 14 residues. The germline CDR1 and CDR2 sequences are MGHRA and YSYEKL. The V and J ends lost 5 bases and 5 bases respectively, with 15 bases between them. CDR3 nucleotides: TGCGCCAGCAGCTCCGCCCCCGCGGCGGAGACCCAGTACTTC. This gives the protein CASSSAPAAETQYF.

The chain couples TRBV6-5 to TRBJ1-1; 7 bases align to TRBD1. The CDR3 has 14 amino acids. With V trimmed by 7 bases and J by 1 base, 6 bases remained unmatched. Germline-derived CDR1 and CDR2 are MNHEY and SVGAGI. The CDR3, as DNA: TGTGCCAGCATAGAGGGGGCCGGGAACACTGAAGCTTTCTTT. Protein: CASIEGAGNTEAFF.

The chain has TRBV27 and TRBJ2-1; possible D gene TRBD2, 5 bases. Germline V gene lookup returns CDR1 MNHEY and CDR2 SMNVEV (reference sequence). Deletions cut 3 bases from V and 2 bases from J, with 11 bases between. This CDR3 has 15 residues. CDR3 bases: TGTGCCAGCAGTTTGGAGGCGGGTCCCTACAATGAGCAGTTCTTC. As protein: CASSLEAGPYNEQFF.

The chain recombines TRBV11-2 with TRBJ2-5, with 7 bases fitting TRBD2. The CDR3 totals 17 residues. Germline CDR1 reads SGHAT; CDR2 reads FQNNGV. The V segment lost 1 base and the J segment 0 bases; nucleotides outside the gene matches: 8. The CDR3: CASSLALGGGYQETQYF. The DNA of the CDR3 is TGTGCCAGCAGCTTAGCCTTGGGGGGAGGGTACCAAGAGACCCAGTACTTC.

This clone was detected once. The chain joins TRBV15 to TRBJ1-5; TRBD1 matches 7 bases. Trimming removed 0 bases from V and 1 base from J; junction bases left unmatched: 3. The CDR3 runs to 16 residues. The V gene's germline CDR1 is LNHNV and CDR2 YYDKDF (reference sequence). CDR3 sequence reads: CATSREHRGSNQPQHF. CDR3 sequence (DNA): TGTGCCACCAGCAGAGAACACAGGGGCAGCAATCAGCCCCAGCATTTT.

The V and J genes are TRBV6-1 and TRBJ1-4, with D tentatively TRBD1 (6 bases). From germline, CDR1 is MNHNS and CDR2 SASEGT. The CDR3 sequence is 14 residues long. The V end was cut by 7 bases, the J end by 8 bases, with 17 bases between. CDR3 in amino acids: CASNLWNRDEKLFF. The CDR3 DNA reads TGTGCCAGCAATCTTTGGAACAGGGACGAAAAACTGTTTTTT.

The chain recombines TRBV7-9 with TRBJ2-7; no reliable D call. CDR3 size: 14 residues. Looked up from germline, CDR1 is SEHNR and CDR2 is FQNEAQ (reference sequence). The V gene lost 3 bases and the J gene lost 0 bases, with 9 bases spanning the gap. This chain's CDR3 is CASSLGPSSYEQYF. The CDR3 region has the DNA TGTGCCAGCAGCTTGGGCCCGAGCTCCTACGAGCAGTACTTC.

V is TRBV30 and J is TRBJ2-7, with 9 bases identical to TRBD2. The CDR3 contains 14 residues. Per germline, CDR1 GTSNPN and CDR2 SVGIG (reference sequence). V lost 5 bases, J lost 4 bases, and 9 bases stayed unmatched. The CDR3 DNA is TGTGCCTGGGACAACTCCAGCGGGGGGTACGAGCAGTACTTC. It is translated as CAWDNSSGGYEQYF.

The chain combines TRBV5-4 with TRBJ2-1, with 7 nucleotides matching TRBD2. Trimming at V came to 6 bases and at J to 0 bases, leaving 3 bases not matched to a gene. Germline V gene data show CDR1 as SGHNT and CDR2 as YYREEE (reference sequence). This CDR3 contains 14 residues. The CDR3 DNA follows: TGTGCCAGCATGCGGGAGAGCTCCTACAATGAGCAGTTCTTC. It translates to CASMRESSYNEQFF.

V usage is TRBV7-8 and J usage is TRBJ1-5, with 9 bases identical to TRBD1. Germline V CDR1 and CDR2: SGHVS, FQNEAQ. The CDR3 runs 16 residues. V gave up 4 bases and J gave up 2 bases; unmatched junction bases: 6. CDR3 DNA sequence: TGTGCCAGCAGCTCAACAGGGGGCGCGGGCAATCAGCCCCAGCATTTT. Protein product: CASSSTGGAGNQPQHF. The whole variable domain, remainder taken from reference TRBV7-8 and TRBJ1-5, is GAGVSQSPRYKVAKRGQDVALRCDPISGHVSLFWYQQALGQGPEFLTYFQNEAQLDKSGLPSDRFFAERPEGSVSTLKIQRTQQEDSAVYLCASSSTGGAGNQPQHFGDGTRLSIL.

This chain joins TRBV28 and TRBJ2-7; TRBD1 matches 9 bases. The V and J ends lost 2 bases and 1 base, in that order; junction bases with no gene match: 6. The germline gives CDR1 MDHEN, CDR2 SYDVKM. The CDR3 is made up of 16 amino acids. For the CDR3, the DNA is TGTGCCAGCAGTTTACCCCGACAGGGGGGTTCCTACGAGCAGTACTTC. Encoded protein: CASSLPRQGGSYEQYF.

The CDR3 sequence: CASNDRGNQPQHF. DNA of the CDR3: TGTGCCAGTAATGACAGGGGCAATCAGCCCCAGCATTTT. This chain links TRBV19 with TRBJ1-5; 7 bases line up with TRBD1. The CDR3 has 13 residues. With 7 bases clipped from V and 2 bases from J, the junction kept 2 bases outside the gene matches. Per the germline V gene, CDR1 is LNHDA and CDR2 is SQIVND (reference sequence).